The 2 T cell receptor beta chains in this list originate from one sample, sequenced in a study of shared clonotypes between healthy human individuals. Method: immunoSEQ multiplex PCR; TCRdb's copy keeps in-frame clones and lacks some. The repertoire consists of approximately 2.3 million clones, with just over 90% occurring once and the leading ten covering 0.35% to 0.45%. Sequencing was performed on naive CD4+ T cells from PBMCs. Subset specified: CD45RA+ positively selected. The source of these receptors is a man aged 18 to 35 in good health. Some clones in this sample may be carry-over from other donors' samples.

The chain recombines TRBV5-6 with TRBJ2-3; TRBD2 might be the D (5 bases). This CDR3 spans 16 amino acids. V dropped 4 bases and J dropped 0 bases, with 15 bases sitting between them. Per germline, CDR1 SGHDT and CDR2 YYEEEE. The CDR3 nucleotides are TGTGCCAGCAGCACGCGGGTGAGCACTAGCACAGATACGCAGTATTTT. Translated: CASSTRVSTSTDTQYF.

DNA for the CDR3: TGTGCCAGCAGTCCACTCGGACAGGCCTTTAATCAGCCCCAGCATTTT. Residues: CASSPLGQAFNQPQHF. The genes are TRBV27 and TRBJ1-5; 7 bases agree with TRBD1. Germline loops: CDR1 MNHEY, CDR2 SMNVEV (reference sequence). After removal of 5 bases from V and 4 bases from J, the junction contained 11 bases not matched to a gene. The CDR3 consists of 16 residues.